This T cell receptor beta chain was obtained from a study of blood T cells in healthy people across ages. With each sample, at least 6 micrograms of total RNA were extracted. This clonotype occurred a few times. Its cognate antigen is unknown. Study outcomes and limitations: Long-lived donors had more naive CD4+ cells and higher diversity than aged donors. Per million T cells, the diversity of TCR beta decreased roughly linearly as age advanced.

Germline V gives CDR1 SGHRS, CDR2 YFSETQ. Trimming at V came to 4 bases and at J to 4 bases, leaving 4 bases not matched to a gene. The CDR3 is 14 amino acids. Then a second PCR, running about 7 to 11 cycles, was carried out with a sample-barcoded 5' primer and a J-beta primer mix. Template switching added a 12-random-nucleotide identifier to every cDNA molecule. TCRdb ran MiXCR on the 5' RACE reads and lists one entry per CDR3 protein. The sample lists hundreds of thousands of distinct CDR3 sequences; approximately 30% were seen once. This receptor was obtained from a woman older than 75 in good health. Sequenced: blood. The J gene is TRBJ1-4, the V gene TRBV5-1, with 7 bases that match TRBD1. CDR3 loop: CASSTGQINEKLFF. CDR3 DNA sequence: TGCGCCAGCAGCACGGGACAGATTAATGAAAAACTGTTTTTT.